This T cell receptor beta chain comes out of a study of blood T cells in healthy people across ages. A second PCR of 7 to 11 cycles used a sample-barcoded 5' primer and a J-beta primer mix. TCRdb analysed the 5' RACE reads with MiXCR anew, one entry per CDR3 protein. The data hold about 570,000 distinct CDR3 sequences, with approximately 27% observed a single time. Germline V lookup: CDR1 SGHRS, CDR2 YFSETQ. V was shortened by 7 bases and J by 4 bases, with 14 bases between the two germline ends. The CDR3 consists of 13 residues. This clonotype was observed a few times. Sequencing was performed on blood. The source is a woman in her sixties or seventies in good health. V and J are TRBV5-1 and TRBJ1-1; D unresolved. The CDR3 nucleotides are TGCGCCAGCCAGGAGGGTTCAGGCACTGAAGCTTTCTTT. This codes for CASQEGSGTEAFF.